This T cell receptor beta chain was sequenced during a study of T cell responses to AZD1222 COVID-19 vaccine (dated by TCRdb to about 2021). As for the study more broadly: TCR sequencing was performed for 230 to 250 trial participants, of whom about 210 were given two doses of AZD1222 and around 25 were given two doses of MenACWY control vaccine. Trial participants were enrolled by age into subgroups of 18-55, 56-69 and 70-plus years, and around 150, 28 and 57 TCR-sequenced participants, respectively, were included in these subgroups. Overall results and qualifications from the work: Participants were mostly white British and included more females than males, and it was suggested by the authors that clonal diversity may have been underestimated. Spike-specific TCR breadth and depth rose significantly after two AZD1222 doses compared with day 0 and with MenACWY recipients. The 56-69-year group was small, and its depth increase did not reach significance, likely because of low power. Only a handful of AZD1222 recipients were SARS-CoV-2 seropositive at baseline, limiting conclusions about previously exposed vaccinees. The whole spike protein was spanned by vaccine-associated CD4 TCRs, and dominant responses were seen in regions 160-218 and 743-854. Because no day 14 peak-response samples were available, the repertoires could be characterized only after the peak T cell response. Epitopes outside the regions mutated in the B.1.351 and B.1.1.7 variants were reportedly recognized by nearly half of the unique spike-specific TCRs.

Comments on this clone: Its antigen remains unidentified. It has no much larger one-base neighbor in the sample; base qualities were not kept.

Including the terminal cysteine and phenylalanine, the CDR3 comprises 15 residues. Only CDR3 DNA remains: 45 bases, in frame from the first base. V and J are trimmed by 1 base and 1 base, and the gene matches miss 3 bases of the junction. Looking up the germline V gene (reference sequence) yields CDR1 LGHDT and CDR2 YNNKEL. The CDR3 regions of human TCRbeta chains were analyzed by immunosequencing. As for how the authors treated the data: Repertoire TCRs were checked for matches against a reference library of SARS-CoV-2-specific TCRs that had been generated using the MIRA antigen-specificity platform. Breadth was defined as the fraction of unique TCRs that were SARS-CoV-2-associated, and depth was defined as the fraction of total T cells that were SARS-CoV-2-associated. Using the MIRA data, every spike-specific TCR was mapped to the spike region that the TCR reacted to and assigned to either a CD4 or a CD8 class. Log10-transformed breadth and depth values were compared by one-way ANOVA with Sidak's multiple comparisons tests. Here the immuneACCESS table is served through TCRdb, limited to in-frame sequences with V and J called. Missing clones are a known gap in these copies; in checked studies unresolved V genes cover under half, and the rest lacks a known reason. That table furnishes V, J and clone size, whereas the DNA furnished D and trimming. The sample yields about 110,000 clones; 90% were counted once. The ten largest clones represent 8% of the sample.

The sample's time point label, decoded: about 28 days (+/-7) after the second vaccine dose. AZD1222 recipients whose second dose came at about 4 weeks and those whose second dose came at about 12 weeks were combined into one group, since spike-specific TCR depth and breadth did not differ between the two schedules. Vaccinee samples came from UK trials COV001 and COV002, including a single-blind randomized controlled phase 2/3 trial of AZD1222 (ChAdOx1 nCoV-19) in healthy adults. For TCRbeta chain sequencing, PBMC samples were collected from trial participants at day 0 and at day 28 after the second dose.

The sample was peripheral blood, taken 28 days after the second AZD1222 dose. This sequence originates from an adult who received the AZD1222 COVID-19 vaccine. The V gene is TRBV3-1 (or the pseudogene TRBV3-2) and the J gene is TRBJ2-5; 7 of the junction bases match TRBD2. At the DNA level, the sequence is TGTGCCAGCAGCCAAGTTTCGGGGGGCCAAGAGACCCAGTACTTC. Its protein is CASSQVSGGQETQYF.